Listed below are T cell receptor beta chains from one sample, sequenced in a study of T-cell memory formation after mild COVID-19. In TCRdb, the 5' RACE reads were re-called with MiXCR into one record per CDR3 protein. In the table there are fewer than 400,000 distinct CDR3 sequences, 13% of which are singletons. The sequenced material came from PBMCs or a T cell subset sorted from them (not recorded which). The receptor source for this set is a man aged 18-30 years who had mild COVID-19 (a few samples of this study predate the infection). Cell type and time point are not known. Each CDR3 is given with its conserved first and last residue. The order of the fields is clone size, J gene, D gene, V gene, CDR3 DNA, CDR3 protein. The D gene is left open where the match is weak. Clone size appears in some rows only: once, few, many, or a class for an expanded clone.

>.|TRBJ2-7|.|TRBV27
TGTGCCAGCTCCCATGGGGGGACATCTAAGAAGCAGTACTTC
CASSHGGTSKKQYF
>few|TRBJ2-7|TRBD1|TRBV6-1
TGTGCCAGCAGTGAAGAGAGGGACAGCTATCCCTACGAGCAGTACTTC
CASSEERDSYPYEQYF
>few|TRBJ2-3|.|TRBV7-2
TGTGCCAGCAGCTTGGGGCAGAGTTGGACAGATACGCAGTATTTT
CASSLGQSWTDTQYF
>.|TRBJ1-3|.|TRBV7-2
TGTGCCAGCAGCTTAGAGCCAGGAAACACCATATATTTT
CASSLEPGNTIYF
>few|TRBJ2-3|.|TRBV2
TGTGCCAGCAGTGAAGGGGTGCCCCCCCATACGCAGTATTTT
CASSEGVPPHTQYF
>few|TRBJ1-4|TRBD1|TRBV11-2
TGTGCCAGCAGCTCGCACAGGGGGAAAAGAACTAATGAAAAACTGTTTTTT
CASSSHRGKRTNEKLFF
>few|TRBJ1-4|.|TRBV5-1
TGCGCCAGCAGCCCAGGACGGACCCGCAACTCTAATGAAAAACTGTTTTTT
CASSPGRTRNSNEKLFF
>few|TRBJ1-1|TRBD1|TRBV5-1
TGCGCCAGCAGCTTTTTGGGGCAGGGGGGTTCGGGAACTGAAGCTTTCTTT
CASSFLGQGGSGTEAFF
>.|TRBJ2-5|.|TRBV10-3
TGTGCCATTCGACCCGGGACGGGTCTAGGAGAGACCCAGTACTTC
CAIRPGTGLGETQYF
>.|TRBJ2-1|.|TRBV4-2
TGTGCCAGCAGCCAAGACTGGCGGATCTACAATGAGCAGTTCTTC
CASSQDWRIYNEQFF
>.|TRBJ1-6|.|TRBV12-3/TRBV12-4
TGTGCCAGCAGAGGCGGGCTTCGGTCCCTCCACTTT
CASRGGLRSLHF
>few|TRBJ1-2|TRBD1|TRBV27
TGTGCCAGCAGGTTGACAGGGAGAAGTGGCTACACCTTC
CASRLTGRSGYTF
>.|TRBJ1-4|.|TRBV21-1
TGTGCCAGCAGCAAAGAAGTTCGGGCAGGGAGATTTAGGGAAAAACTGTTTTTT
CASSKEVRAGRFREKLFF
>.|TRBJ2-2|TRBD1|TRBV7-2
TGTGCCAGCAGCCTAAGGGACAGGGGGCTTCCCGGGGAGCTGTTTTTT
CASSLRDRGLPGELFF
>many|TRBJ2-6|.|TRBV7-9
TGTGCCAGCAGCTTTAACTCTGGGGCCAACGTCCTGACTTTC
CASSFNSGANVLTF
>.|TRBJ2-1|.|TRBV7-2
TGTGCCAGCAGTACCACCTGGAATGAGCAGTTCTTC
CASSTTWNEQFF
>many|TRBJ2-3|.|TRBV7-2
TGTGCCAGCAGCTTAGCGCCGGACACAGATACGCAGTATTTT
CASSLAPDTDTQYF
>.|TRBJ2-1|.|TRBV4-1
TGCGCCAGCAGCCAAGATGGGGAAAGCCGCTCCTACAATGAGCAGTTCTTC
CASSQDGESRSYNEQFF
>.|TRBJ1-3|.|TRBV18
TGTGCCAGCTCACCACCGGGCTTAAACACCATATATTTT
CASSPPGLNTIYF
>many|TRBJ1-4|.|TRBV7-9
TGTGCCAGCAGCTTAGTGTTGGGAGGCACTAATGAAAAACTGTTTTTT
CASSLVLGGTNEKLFF
>.|TRBJ2-5|TRBD2|TRBV5-1
TGCGCCAGCACCCGTAGCGGGGGGTACCAAGAGACCCAGTACTTC
CASTRSGGYQETQYF
>few|TRBJ2-1|TRBD1|TRBV29-1
TGCAGCGTTGAAGGCGACAGGGGAGGCAATGAGCAGTTCTTC
CSVEGDRGGNEQFF
>many|TRBJ2-6|.|TRBV19
TGTGCCAGCAGAGTCTCTGGGGCCAACGTCCTGACTTTC
CASRVSGANVLTF
>.|TRBJ1-5|.|TRBV27
TGTGCCAGTTCAATCCCTTTCGGGCCCCAGCATTTT
CASSIPFGPQHF
>.|TRBJ1-2|.|TRBV5-5
TGTGCCAGCAGCTTGGCCGGTCCTCGTGATAGGGGCTACACCTTC
CASSLAGPRDRGYTF
>few|TRBJ2-2|TRBD2|TRBV4-1
TGCGCCAGCAGCCAAGAGGGACTAGCGGGCGGGGAGCTGTTTTTT
CASSQEGLAGGELFF
>few|TRBJ1-2|.|TRBV5-1
TGCGCCAGCAGCCAGGACACGAACTATGGCTACACCTTC
CASSQDTNYGYTF
>.|TRBJ2-1|.|TRBV7-2
TGTGCCACCAGCTTCCGGCGGCGCGATGAGCAGTTCTTC
CATSFRRRDEQFF
>few|TRBJ1-6|.|TRBV7-9
TGTGCCAGCAGCTTGAAGACGGAACCCCTCCACTTT
CASSLKTEPLHF
>many|TRBJ2-6|TRBD2|TRBV5-1
TGCGCCAGCAGCGCCACTAGCGGGGCTAGCTCTGGGGCCAACGTCCTGACTTTC
CASSATSGASSGANVLTF
>few|TRBJ2-3|TRBD2|TRBV7-2
TGTGCCAGCAGCTTGGGGACTAGCGGGGGAGGAGATACGCAGTATTTT
CASSLGTSGGGDTQYF
>few|TRBJ1-4|.|TRBV24-1
TGTGCCACCAGTGATCACCAGGAAAAACTGTTTTTT
CATSDHQEKLFF
>few|TRBJ2-5|.|TRBV4-3
TGCGCCAGCAGCCAAGATTCGGCCCCAGGGGGGGAGACCCAGTACTTC
CASSQDSAPGGETQYF
>few|TRBJ2-5|TRBD1|TRBV12-3/TRBV12-4
TGTGCCGCATCTACAGGGGGCTGGGAGACCCAGTACTTC
CAASTGGWETQYF
>.|TRBJ2-1|TRBD1|TRBV19
TGTGCCAGCCGGGACAGGAGGTACAATGAGCAGTTCTTC
CASRDRRYNEQFF
>few|TRBJ2-2|.|TRBV7-3
TGTGCCAGCAGCTTCGCGAACACCGGGGAGCTGTTTTTT
CASSFANTGELFF
>few|TRBJ2-3|.|TRBV11-3
TGTGCCAGCAGCCAAGGGACTTCCTACACAGATACGCAGTATTTT
CASSQGTSYTDTQYF
>few|TRBJ2-7|.|TRBV7-3
TGTGCCAGCAGCCCAGGGGCAGGCGAATTCTACGAGCAGTACTTC
CASSPGAGEFYEQYF
>few|TRBJ1-2|.|TRBV5-1
TGCGCCAGCAGCTTGGACAGGCCCCGCAATGGCTACACCTTC
CASSLDRPRNGYTF
>few|TRBJ2-1|TRBD2|TRBV19
TGTGCCACTCTCCCTCCGGGACTAGCGGGGGCACATGAGCAGTTCTTC
CATLPPGLAGAHEQFF
>.|TRBJ2-3|.|TRBV12-3/TRBV12-4
TGTGCCACCCTGGACTATAAGTTAGGTGTTTCCGATACGCAGTATTTT
CATLDYKLGVSDTQYF
>.|TRBJ1-5|TRBD1|TRBV7-8
TGTGCCAGCAGCCATATTCTTGCGGGAGCAGGGGGCCCGGGAAGACAGCCCCAGCATTTT
CASSHILAGAGGPGRQPQHF
>many|TRBJ2-1|.|TRBV4-3
TGCGCCAGCAGCCAAGAACGGGCCTCTGAGCAGTTCTTC
CASSQERASEQFF
>.|TRBJ2-1|TRBD2|TRBV20-1
TGCAGTGCTAGAGTACACCTAGCGGGGGGGAGAACCTACAATGAGCAGTTCTTC
CSARVHLAGGRTYNEQFF
>.|TRBJ1-1|.|TRBV6-2/TRBV6-3
TGTGCCAGCCGCCCTCAAGTGGACACTGAAGCTTTCTTT
CASRPQVDTEAFF
>many|TRBJ2-5|.|TRBV7-6
TGTGCCAGCAGCCATACAGTCCAAGAGACCCAGTACTTC
CASSHTVQETQYF
>few|TRBJ2-5|TRBD2|TRBV7-3
TGTGCCAGCAGCTTGAACGGGGGGGAAGAGACCCAGTACTTC
CASSLNGGEETQYF
>many|TRBJ2-5|.|TRBV5-4
TGTGCCAGCAGCTTGGGATTAGCGGCAGAGACCCAGTACTTC
CASSLGLAAETQYF
>few|TRBJ2-7|TRBD1|TRBV4-2
TGTGCCAGCAGCCAGGGCGGACAGGAGGCCTACGAGCAGTACTTC
CASSQGGQEAYEQYF
>.|TRBJ2-5|.|TRBV5-1
TGCGCCAGCAGCTTGGAGGGCTTACCCAAAGAGACCCAGTACTTC
CASSLEGLPKETQYF
>few|TRBJ2-1|.|TRBV6-6
TGTGCCAGCAGTTACTCACAACGTTCCTACAATGAGCAGTTCTTC
CASSYSQRSYNEQFF